This T cell receptor beta chain was identified in a study of cytomegalovirus exposure and HLA in healthy donors. V lost 7 bases to trimming and J lost 3 bases, with 13 bases between them. The germline V gene encodes CDR1 MDHEN and CDR2 SYDVKM. This CDR3 spans 14 amino acids. Primers for the PCR totalled 60 Vbeta and 13 Jbeta. Produced via immunoSEQ multiplex PCR; TCRdb's table is partial and in-frame only. The sample has fewer than 250,000 clones, 70% to 80% seen once. This chain links TRBV28 with TRBJ1-3, with D unresolved. The TCR was taken from a woman aged 30 to 39 in good health and CMV-seropositive. The specimen sequenced was PBMCs. DNA of the CDR3: TGTGCCAGCATCCCTACGGGGTTTGGAAACACCATATATTTT. Its protein is CASIPTGFGNTIYF.